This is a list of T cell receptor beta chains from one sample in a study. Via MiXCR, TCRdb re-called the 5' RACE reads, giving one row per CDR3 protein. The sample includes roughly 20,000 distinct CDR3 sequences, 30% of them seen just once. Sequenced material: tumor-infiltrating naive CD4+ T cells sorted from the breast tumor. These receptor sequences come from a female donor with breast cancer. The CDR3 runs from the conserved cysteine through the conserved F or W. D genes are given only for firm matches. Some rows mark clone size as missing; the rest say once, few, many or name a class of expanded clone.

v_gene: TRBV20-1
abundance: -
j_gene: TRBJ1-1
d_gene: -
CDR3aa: CTARVRGTEAFF
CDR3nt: TGCACTGCTAGGGTTCGTGGAACTGAAGCTTTCTTT

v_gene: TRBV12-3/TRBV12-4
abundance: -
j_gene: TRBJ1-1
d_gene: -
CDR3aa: CASSLPNENTEAFF
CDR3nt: TGTGCCAGCAGTCTCCCCAATGAGAACACTGAAGCTTTCTTT

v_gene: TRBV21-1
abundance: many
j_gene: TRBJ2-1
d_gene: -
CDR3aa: CASNLTRASGYNEQFF
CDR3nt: TGTGCCAGCAACCTCACCCGCGCTAGCGGGTACAATGAGCAGTTCTTC

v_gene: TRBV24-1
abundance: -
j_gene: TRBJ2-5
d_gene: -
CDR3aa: CATSDLPGVGETQYF
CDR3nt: TGTGCCACCAGTGATTTGCCAGGGGTGGGAGAGACCCAGTACTTC

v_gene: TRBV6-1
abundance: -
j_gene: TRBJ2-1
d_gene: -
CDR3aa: CASSAGRTPGSYNEQFF
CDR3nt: TGTGCCAGCAGCGCTGGCCGTACCCCAGGCTCCTACAATGAGCAGTTCTTC

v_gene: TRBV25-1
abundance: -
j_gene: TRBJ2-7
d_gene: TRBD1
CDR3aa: CASSDRTGTGAYEQYF
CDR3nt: TGTGCCAGCAGTGATCGAACCGGGACAGGTGCCTACGAGCAGTACTTC

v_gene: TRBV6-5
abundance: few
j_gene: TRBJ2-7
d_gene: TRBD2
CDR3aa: CASSYAGGGYEQYF
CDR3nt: TGTGCCAGCAGTTACGCTGGCGGGGGGTACGAGCAGTACTTC

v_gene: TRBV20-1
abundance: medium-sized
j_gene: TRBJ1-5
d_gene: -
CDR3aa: CSAGTSNQPQHF
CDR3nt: TGCAGTGCGGGGACTAGCAATCAGCCCCAGCATTTT

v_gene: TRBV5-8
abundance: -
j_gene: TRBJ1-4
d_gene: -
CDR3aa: CASGLGHQNEKLFF
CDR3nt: TGTGCCAGCGGTTTAGGACACCAGAATGAAAAACTGTTTTTT

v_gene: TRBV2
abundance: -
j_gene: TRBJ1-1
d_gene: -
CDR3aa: CASSGAIWVAFF
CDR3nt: TGTGCCAGCAGTGGGGCGATTTGGGTAGCTTTCTTT

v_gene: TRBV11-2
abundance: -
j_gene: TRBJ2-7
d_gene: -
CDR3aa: CASSLVPTGLVSEQYF
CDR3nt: TGTGCCAGCAGCTTAGTGCCAACAGGGTTGGTCAGCGAGCAGTACTTC

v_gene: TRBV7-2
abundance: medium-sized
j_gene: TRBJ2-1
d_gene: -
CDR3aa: CASSLVGTRGTYNEQFF
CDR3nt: TGTGCCAGCAGCTTAGTCGGGACCCGAGGTACCTACAATGAGCAGTTCTTC

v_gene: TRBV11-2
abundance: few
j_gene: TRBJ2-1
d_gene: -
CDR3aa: CASSLRGALNEQFF
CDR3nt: TGTGCCAGCAGCTTAAGGGGCGCGCTGAATGAGCAGTTCTTC

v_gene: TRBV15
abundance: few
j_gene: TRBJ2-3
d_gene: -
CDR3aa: CATSRVRGDTQYF
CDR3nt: TGTGCCACCAGCAGAGTGAGGGGGGATACGCAGTATTTT

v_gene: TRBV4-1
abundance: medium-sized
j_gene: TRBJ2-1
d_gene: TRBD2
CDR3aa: CASSQDRGLAGYEQFF
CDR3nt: TGCGCCAGCAGCCAAGATAGGGGTCTAGCGGGATATGAGCAGTTCTTC

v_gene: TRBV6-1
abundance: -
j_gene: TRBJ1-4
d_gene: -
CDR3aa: CASSSGSSRKKLLF
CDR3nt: TGTGCCAGCAGCTCGGGGTCGTCCCGGAAAAAACTGCTTTTT

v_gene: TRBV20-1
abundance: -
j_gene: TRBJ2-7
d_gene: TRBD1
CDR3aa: CSARAKWGQGAYEQYF
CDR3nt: TGCAGTGCTAGGGCCAAATGGGGACAGGGGGCCTACGAGCAGTACTTC

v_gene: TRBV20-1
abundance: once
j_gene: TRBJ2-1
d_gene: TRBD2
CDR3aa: CSASTGLVGGEQFF
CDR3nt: TGCAGTGCTAGCACGGGACTAGTGGGGGGTGAGCAGTTCTTC

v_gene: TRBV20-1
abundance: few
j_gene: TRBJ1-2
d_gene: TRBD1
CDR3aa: CSAAPGTGRGYTF
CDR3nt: TGCAGTGCTGCCCCCGGGACAGGCCGTGGCTACACCTTC

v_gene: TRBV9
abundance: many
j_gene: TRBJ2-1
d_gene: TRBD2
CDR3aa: CASSVATSGRVSSYNEQFF
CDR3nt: TGTGCCAGCAGCGTAGCTACTAGCGGGAGAGTTAGTTCCTACAATGAGCAGTTCTTC

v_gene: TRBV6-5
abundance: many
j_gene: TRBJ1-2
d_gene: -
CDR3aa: CASKGAQPNYGYTF
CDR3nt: TGTGCCAGCAAGGGCGCACAACCCAACTATGGCTACACCTTC

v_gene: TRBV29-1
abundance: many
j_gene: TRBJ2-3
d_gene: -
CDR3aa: CSVGERSTDTQYF
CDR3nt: TGCAGCGTTGGGGAGCGGAGCACAGATACGCAGTATTTT

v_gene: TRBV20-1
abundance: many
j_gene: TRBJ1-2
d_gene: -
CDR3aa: CSARMLAPTNGYTF
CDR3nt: TGCAGTGCTAGAATGCTCGCGCCAACAAATGGCTACACCTTC

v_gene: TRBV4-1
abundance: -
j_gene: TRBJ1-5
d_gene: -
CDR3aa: CASSQDRDNQPQHF
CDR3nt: TGCGCCAGCAGCCAAGACAGGGATAATCAGCCCCAGCATTTT

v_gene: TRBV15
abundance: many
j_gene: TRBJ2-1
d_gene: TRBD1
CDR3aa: CATSRAPTRQGHEQFF
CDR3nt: TGTGCCACCAGCAGAGCTCCCACAAGACAGGGCCATGAGCAGTTCTTC

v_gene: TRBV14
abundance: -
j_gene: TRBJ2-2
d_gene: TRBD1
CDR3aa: CASSPGQESNTGELFF
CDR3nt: TGTGCCAGCAGCCCCGGACAGGAATCGAACACCGGGGAGCTGTTTTTT

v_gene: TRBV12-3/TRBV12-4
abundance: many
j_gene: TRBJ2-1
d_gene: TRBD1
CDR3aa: CASTTTRQGPEQFF
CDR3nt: TGTGCCAGCACCACTACTCGACAGGGCCCTGAGCAGTTCTTC

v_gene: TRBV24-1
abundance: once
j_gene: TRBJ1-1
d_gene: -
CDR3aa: CATGGDGSNTEAFF
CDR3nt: TGTGCCACCGGTGGGGACGGATCGAACACTGAAGCTTTCTTC

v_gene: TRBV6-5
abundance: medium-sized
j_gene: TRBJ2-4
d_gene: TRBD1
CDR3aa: CASSSQGVAKNIQYF
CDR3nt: TGTGCCAGCAGTTCACAGGGGGTAGCCAAAAACATTCAGTACTTC

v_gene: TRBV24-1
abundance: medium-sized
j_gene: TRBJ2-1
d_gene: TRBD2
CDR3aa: CATGPPGSGRNEQFF
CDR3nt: TGTGCCACAGGCCCCCCGGGGAGCGGGAGAAATGAGCAGTTCTTC

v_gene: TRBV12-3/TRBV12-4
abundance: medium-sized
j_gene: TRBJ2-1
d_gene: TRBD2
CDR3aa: CATLAGVYNEQFF
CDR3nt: TGTGCCACACTAGCGGGAGTTTACAATGAGCAGTTCTTC

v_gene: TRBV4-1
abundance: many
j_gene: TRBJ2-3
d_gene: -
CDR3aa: CASSQGEGTDTQYF
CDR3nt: TGCGCCAGCAGCCAAGGGGAAGGGACAGATACGCAGTATTTT

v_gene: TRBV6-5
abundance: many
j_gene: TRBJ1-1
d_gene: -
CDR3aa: CASSRGGLTEAFF
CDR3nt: TGTGCCAGCAGTAGGGGTGGATTGACTGAAGCTTTCTTT